The source of this T cell receptor beta chain is a study of technical replicates of blood from a handful of donors. CDR1 KGHSH and CDR2 LQKENI come from the germline V gene. This CDR3 contains 14 residues. With 0 bases removed from V and 4 bases from J, the gap between germline ends came to 7 bases. This table comes from immunoSEQ multiplex PCR, and its TCRdb copy is limited to in-frame clones, with some not included. The sample carries approximately 74,000 clones, 75% to 90% recorded once. This sequence joins TRBV18 and TRBJ2-1; D uncertain. The sequenced material came from PBMCs. This clonotype originated in a human donor in good health. Some clones in this sample may be carry-over from other donors' samples. The CDR3, as DNA: TGTGCCAGCTCACCACCGGCACGTTACAATGAGCAGTTCTTC. It is translated as CASSPPARYNEQFF.